Each of the 27 T cell receptor beta chains below was sequenced from the same sample in a study of control samples from healthy donors and cancer patients. The data were produced by immunoSEQ multiplex PCR, yet TCRdb's version contains in-frame clones alone and is incomplete. The table includes about 96,000 clones, 80% to 95% detected once. Sequenced input: blood. The receptors shown here come from a man between 18 and 29 years old in good health.

The J gene is TRBJ1-1, the V gene TRBV11-2, with D possibly matching TRBD1 (5 bases). This CDR3 has 15 amino acids. Germline CDR1 and CDR2: SGHAT and FQNNGV. V was cut by 3 bases and J by 5 bases, with 16 bases left in between. The CDR3 DNA reads TGTGCCAGCAGCTTTACGCAGGGAGGGGTGACTGAAGCTTTCTTT. This encodes CASSFTQGGVTEAFF.

V is TRBV5-6 and J is TRBJ2-7; no reliable D call. Germline V CDR1 and CDR2: SGHDT, YYEEEE. Trimming shortened V by 6 bases and J by 2 bases, and 9 bases separated the two germline ends. The CDR3 has 12 residues. CDR3 bases: TGTGCCAGCATTGGGGAAACCTACGAGCAGTACTTC. Encoded protein: CASIGETYEQYF.

This clone came up once. The rearrangement uses TRBV5-1 and TRBJ1-1; D is unclear. Trimming removed 4 bases at V and 2 bases at J, with 9 bases between. The CDR3 loop spans 13 amino acids. Germline V gives CDR1 SGHRS, CDR2 YFSETQ. This CDR3 is CASSLGSNTEAFF. Here the CDR3 DNA reads TGCGCCAGCAGCCTAGGATCTAACACTGAAGCTTTCTTT.

This chain links TRBV7-9 with TRBJ1-1; D ambiguous. There are 15 residues in the CDR3. The germline gives CDR1 SEHNR, CDR2 FQNEAQ (reference sequence). V dropped 1 base and J dropped 0 bases, with 9 bases sitting between them. This CDR3 is CASSLVGGLNTEAFF. Written as DNA, the CDR3 is TGTGCCAGCAGCTTAGTGGGAGGGCTGAACACTGAAGCTTTCTTT.

The rearrangement links TRBV5-1 to TRBJ2-2; unclear D gene. V lost 5 bases and J 4 bases, leaving 12 bases between the germline ends. CDR3 length: 14 residues. The V gene's germline CDR1 is SGHRS and CDR2 YFSETQ. Here the CDR3 reads CASRSGFGTGELFF. DNA for the CDR3: TGCGCCAGCAGGAGTGGTTTTGGCACCGGGGAGCTGTTTTTT.

The rearrangement uses TRBV9 and TRBJ2-1, with D unresolved. The CDR3 is 14 residues long. V was cut by 0 bases and J by 6 bases, with 10 bases left in between. Per the germline V gene, CDR1 is SGDLS and CDR2 is YYNGEE. The CDR3 spells CASSVGVSTNEQFF. The CDR3 coding sequence is TGTGCCAGCAGCGTAGGTGTTAGCACCAATGAGCAGTTCTTC.

The rearrangement joins TRBV18 to TRBJ1-3; weak D call: TRBD1 (5 bases). V lost 0 bases and J lost 8, with 8 bases in between. This CDR3 region has 13 residues. CDR1 and CDR2 (germline): KGHSH, LQKENI. CDR3 bases: TGTGCCAGCTCACCACCGGGGGGAGACACCATATATTTT. Translating gives CASSPPGGDTIYF.

V and J are TRBV10-2 and TRBJ1-5, with 11 nucleotides matching TRBD1. V shed 6 bases, J shed 6 bases, and the junction held 4 bases outside the gene matches. The CDR3 contains 14 residues. Germline CDR1 reads WSHSY; CDR2 reads SAAADI. CDR3 sequence: CASSGQGASQPQHF. For the CDR3, the DNA is TGCGCCAGCAGCGGACAGGGGGCTAGTCAGCCCCAGCATTTT.

This rearrangement joins TRBV10-1 to TRBJ2-2, with TRBD1 matching 7 bases. Germline loops: CDR1 WNHNN, CDR2 SYGVQD (reference sequence). This CDR3 contains 15 residues. Unmatched junction bases numbered 6, after V lost 3 bases and J lost 5 bases. The CDR3 loop reads CASSDEQGSTGELFF. CDR3 nucleotide sequence: TGCGCCAGCAGTGATGAACAGGGGTCGACCGGGGAGCTGTTTTTT.

The gene calls are TRBV6-1 and TRBJ2-2; 14 bases line up with TRBD2. The V gene's germline CDR1 is MNHNS and CDR2 SASEGT. The junction had 8 bases not matched to a gene; V was cut back by 1 base and J by 7 bases. The CDR3 consists of 18 residues. This CDR3 reads CASSEVTGLAGVGGELFF. The CDR3 DNA sequence: TGTGCCAGCAGTGAAGTCACGGGACTAGCGGGAGTCGGCGGGGAGCTGTTTTTT.

The rearrangement links TRBV9 to TRBJ1-6; no firm D call. The CDR3 runs 14 residues. CDR1 is SGDLS and CDR2 is YYNGEE in the germline V gene. V was cut by 0 bases and J by 5 bases, with 6 bases left in between. CDR3 sequence (DNA): TGTGCCAGCAGCGTAGAGCTCAATAATTCACCCCTCCACTTT. It translates to CASSVELNNSPLHF.

The V gene is TRBV27, the J gene TRBJ2-5, with TRBD2 identical over 8 bases. The CDR3 is 14 residues long. From germline, CDR1 is MNHEY and CDR2 SMNVEV (reference sequence). Losses at the gene ends were 5 bases for V and 3 bases for J; bases not matched to a gene: 5. The CDR3 is CASSTTSDKETQYF. The CDR3 bases are TGTGCCAGCAGTACGACTAGCGATAAAGAGACCCAGTACTTC.

The J gene is TRBJ1-1, the V gene TRBV6-4; weak D call: TRBD1 (5 bases). The CDR3 sequence is 14 residues long. Germline loops: CDR1 MRHNA, CDR2 SNTAGT. V was trimmed by 7 bases and J by 3 bases, leaving 15 bases between them. This CDR3 is CASTKQLGDTEAFF. In nucleotides, the CDR3 is TGTGCCAGCACTAAACAGCTGGGGGACACTGAAGCTTTCTTT.

V usage is TRBV7-9 and J usage is TRBJ2-7; no reliable D call. The germline gives CDR1 SEHNR, CDR2 FQNEAQ (reference sequence). CDR3 length: 11 residues. V was pared by 6 bases and J by 3 bases, with 6 bases between. The CDR3 nucleotides read TGTGCCAGCAGGTTGGGCTACGAGCAGTACTTC. This sequence encodes CASRLGYEQYF.

The rearrangement uses TRBV6-6 and TRBJ1-3; maybe TRBD1 (6 bases). The CDR3 runs to 16 residues. Trimming shortened V by 0 bases and J by 1 base, and 10 bases separated the two germline ends. CDR1 MNHNY and CDR2 SVGAGI come from the germline V gene (reference sequence). CDR3 amino acids: CASSYSGGSSGNTIYF. The CDR3 DNA reads as TGTGCCAGCAGTTACTCGGGGGGCTCATCTGGAAACACCATATATTTT.

This chain joins TRBV9 and TRBJ2-7; 8 bases are a match to TRBD1. Per the germline V gene, CDR1 is SGDLS and CDR2 is YYNGEE. V was pared by 3 bases and J by 0 bases, with 5 bases of the junction left unmatched. The CDR3 has 15 amino acids. This chain's CDR3 is CASSAGQASSYEQYF. The CDR3 DNA reads as TGTGCCAGCAGCGCGGGACAGGCGAGCTCCTACGAGCAGTACTTC. Based on the CDR3 plus reference TRBV9 and TRBJ2-7, the full variable domain is DSGVTQTPKHLITATGQRVTLRCSPRSGDLSVYWYQQSLDQGLQFLIQYYNGEERAKGNILERFSAQQFPDLHSELNLSSLELGDSALYFCASSAGQASSYEQYFGPGTRLTVT.

The chain recombines TRBV24-1 with TRBJ2-2; 9 bases match TRBD1. V shed 4 bases and J 6 bases; nucleotides not matched to a gene: 14. The germline V gene encodes CDR1 KGHDR and CDR2 SFDVKD. This CDR3 has 18 residues. The CDR3 spells CATSDSKGTGSRSGELFF. CDR3 bases: TGTGCCACCAGTGACAGTAAAGGGACAGGGAGTCGATCCGGGGAGCTGTTTTTT.

J is TRBJ2-3 and V is TRBV27; TRBD2 matches at 8 bases. The CDR3 has 15 amino acids. The V gene end was trimmed by 4 bases and the J gene end by 5 bases; junction bases not matched to a gene: 8. CDR1 MNHEY and CDR2 SMNVEV come from the germline V gene (reference sequence). CDR3 sequence (DNA): TGTGCCAGCAGTTACAGGCGGGGGGTTGGAGATACGCAGTATTTT. Protein: CASSYRRGVGDTQYF.

Here the CDR3 reads CASKGARDSFYGYTF. In DNA form, the CDR3 reads TGTGCCTCCAAAGGGGCTCGGGACAGCTTTTATGGCTACACCTTC. The chain recombines TRBV2 with TRBJ1-2, with 7 bases identical to TRBD1. V lost 11 bases and J lost 5; bases outside the gene matches: 17. This CDR3 contains 15 residues. Germline values: CDR1 SNHLY, CDR2 FYNNEI. Combining the CDR3 with reference TRBV2 and TRBJ1-2 gives the whole variable domain EPEVTQTPSHQVTQMGQEVILRCVPISNHLYFYWYRQILGQKVEFLVSFYNNEISEKSEIFDDQFSVERPDGSNFTLKIRSTKLEDSAMYFCASKGARDSFYGYTFGSGTRLTVV.

This clone was seen once. This rearrangement joins TRBV4-1 to TRBJ2-2, with 11 bases lining up with TRBD2. The J segment lost 1 base and the V segment lost 2 bases, leaving 0 bases of the junction unmatched. Germline-derived CDR1 and CDR2 are MGHRA and YSYEKL. CDR3 length: 16 residues. This chain's CDR3 is CASSQLAGGNTGELFF. CDR3 bases: TGCGCCAGCAGCCAACTAGCGGGAGGGAACACCGGGGAGCTGTTTTTT.

This chain joins TRBV2 and TRBJ2-7, with D hard to call. The germline CDR1 and CDR2 sequences are SNHLY and FYNNEI. This CDR3 comprises 10 residues. Trimming removed 8 bases from V and 4 bases from J, with 6 bases in between. The CDR3 DNA reads TGTGCCAGCGGGAAATACGAGCAGTACTTC. Encoded protein: CASGKYEQYF.

This clone was detected once. V and J are TRBV19 and TRBJ1-1; D is possibly TRBD1 (5 bases). V was shortened by 6 bases and J by 0 bases, with 11 bases between the two germline ends. Germline lookup yields CDR1 LNHDA and CDR2 SQIVND (reference sequence). The CDR3 contains 14 residues. As DNA, the CDR3 is TGTGCCAGTAGAAAGGACAACTTGAACACTGAAGCTTTCTTT. It translates to CASRKDNLNTEAFF.

The chain is built from TRBV5-1 and TRBJ2-3, with 8 bases lining up with TRBD1. CDR3 length equals 16 residues. Germline V lookup: CDR1 SGHRS, CDR2 YFSETQ. After removal of 2 bases from V and 2 bases from J, the junction contained 7 bases not matched to a gene. The CDR3 protein is CASSFPRGQTTDTQYF. Here the CDR3 DNA reads TGCGCCAGCAGCTTCCCCAGGGGGCAAACCACAGATACGCAGTATTTT.

The rearrangement uses TRBV29-1 and TRBJ2-3, with D perhaps TRBD1 (5 bases). Germline V CDR1 and CDR2: SQVTM, ANQGSEA. The CDR3 has 14 amino acids. V lost 5 bases to trimming and J lost 4 bases, with 16 bases between them. The CDR3 DNA sequence: TGCAGCGTTCAGCAGGGCAGGTTAGCAGATACGCAGTATTTT. It translates to CSVQQGRLADTQYF.

This chain joins TRBV16 and TRBJ1-1; D is uncertain. The CDR3 spans 12 residues. Germline V gene data show CDR1 as KGHSY and CDR2 as FQNENV. V was pared by 3 bases and J by 1 base, with 3 bases between. The CDR3 nucleotides read TGTGCCAGCAGCCATTGGAACACTGAAGCTTTCTTT. This codes for CASSHWNTEAFF.

The V gene is TRBV2, the J gene TRBJ1-3; 8 bases align to TRBD1. The CDR3 length is 15 residues. Unmatched junction bases numbered 7, after V lost 6 bases and J lost 3 bases. Germline-derived CDR1 and CDR2 are SNHLY and FYNNEI. As DNA, the CDR3 is TGTGCCAGCAGCGAACAGGGGGTAATTGGAAACACCATATATTTT. Translation: CASSEQGVIGNTIYF.

J is TRBJ1-1 and V is TRBV6-1; TRBD1 matches at 10 bases. After removal of 4 bases from V and 0 bases from J, the junction contained 5 bases not matched to a gene. CDR3 length: 16 residues. The germline V gene encodes CDR1 MNHNS and CDR2 SASEGT. The CDR3 DNA follows: TGTGCCAGCAGTGTGGGGGACAGGGGCATGAACACTGAAGCTTTCTTT. This sequence encodes CASSVGDRGMNTEAFF.